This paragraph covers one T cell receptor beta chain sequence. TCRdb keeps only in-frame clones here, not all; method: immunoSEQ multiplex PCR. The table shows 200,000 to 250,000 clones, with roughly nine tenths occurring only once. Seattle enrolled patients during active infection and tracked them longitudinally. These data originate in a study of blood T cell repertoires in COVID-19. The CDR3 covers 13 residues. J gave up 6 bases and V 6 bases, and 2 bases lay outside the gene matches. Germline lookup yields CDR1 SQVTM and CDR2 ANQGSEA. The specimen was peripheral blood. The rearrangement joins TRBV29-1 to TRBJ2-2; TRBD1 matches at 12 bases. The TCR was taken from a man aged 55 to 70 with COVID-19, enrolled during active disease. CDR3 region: CSVGQGAPGELFF. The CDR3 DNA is TGCAGCGTGGGACAGGGGGCACCCGGGGAGCTGTTTTTT.